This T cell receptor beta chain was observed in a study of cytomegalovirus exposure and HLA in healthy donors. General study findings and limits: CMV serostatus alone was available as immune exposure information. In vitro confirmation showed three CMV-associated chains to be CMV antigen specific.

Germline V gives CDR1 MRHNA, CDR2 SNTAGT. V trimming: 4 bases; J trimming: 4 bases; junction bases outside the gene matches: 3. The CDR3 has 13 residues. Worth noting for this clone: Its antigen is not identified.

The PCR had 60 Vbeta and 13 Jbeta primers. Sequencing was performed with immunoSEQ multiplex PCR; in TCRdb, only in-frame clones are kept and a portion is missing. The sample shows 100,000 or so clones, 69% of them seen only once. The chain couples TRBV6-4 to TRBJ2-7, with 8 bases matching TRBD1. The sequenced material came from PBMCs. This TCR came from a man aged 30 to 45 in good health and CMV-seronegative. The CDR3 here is CASSVNRGYEQYF. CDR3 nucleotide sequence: TGTGCCAGCAGTGTAAACAGGGGGTACGAGCAGTACTTC.